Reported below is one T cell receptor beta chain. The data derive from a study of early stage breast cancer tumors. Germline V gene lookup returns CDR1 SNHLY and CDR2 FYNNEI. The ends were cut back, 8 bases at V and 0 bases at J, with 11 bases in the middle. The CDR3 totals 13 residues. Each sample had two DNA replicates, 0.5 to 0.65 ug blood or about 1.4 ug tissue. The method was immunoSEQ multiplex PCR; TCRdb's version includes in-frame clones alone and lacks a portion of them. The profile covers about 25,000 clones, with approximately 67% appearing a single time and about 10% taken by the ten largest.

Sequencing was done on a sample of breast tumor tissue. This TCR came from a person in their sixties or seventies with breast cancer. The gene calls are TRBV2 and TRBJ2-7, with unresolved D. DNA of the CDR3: TGTGCCAGCCTGCCCTATAGCTCCTACGAGCAGTACTTC. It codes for CASLPYSSYEQYF.